The 26 T cell receptor beta chains below were found in one sample sequenced in a study of post-analysis software for immune sequencing data. These receptors have no identified antigens. General study results and limits: TRBV5-6, TRBV5-1 and TRBV20-1 were among 4 or 5 TRBV segments more frequent in patients than controls.

Carried by the TCR beta cDNA libraries were unique molecular identifiers. Each CDR3 protein gets one entry after TCRdb re-called the PCR reads with MiXCR. Of some 890,000 distinct CDR3 sequences listed, under 70% were seen once; the top ten hold 4.6%. Sequenced: blood. These receptors all come from a girl under 18 with multiple sclerosis.

This clonotype was recorded once. The chain employs TRBV4-2 and TRBJ1-5; D gene uncertain. The CDR3 has 17 amino acids. V was cut by 4 bases and J by 0 bases, with 16 bases left in between. Germline V lookup: CDR1 LGHNA, CDR2 YNFKEQ. CDR3 coding DNA: TGTGCCAGCAGCCCCGCGGGAGCGGCTCGTAGCAATCAGCCCCAGCATTTT. Its translation is CASSPAGAARSNQPQHF.

In regard to this clonotype: At one end, the junction sequence differs from germline, possibly due to a read error. The rearrangement links TRBV2 to TRBJ2-3; tentative D call: TRBD2 (5 bases). The germline V gene encodes CDR1 SNHLY and CDR2 FYNNEI. The CDR3 runs 16 residues. CDR3 amino acids: CASRLLGYSSIDTQYF. DNA of the CDR3: TGTGCCAGCAGGTTACTGGGATACTCTAGCATAGATACGCAGTATTTT.

Notes on this clonotype: The germline gene is not matched at one end of the junction; a read error may be the cause. This chain uses TRBV6-1 with TRBJ2-4; D unclear. Matching the DNA end better, TRBJ2-7 makes the J call doubtful. The CDR3 has 13 amino acids. Per the germline V gene, CDR1 is MNHNS and CDR2 is SASEGT. The CDR3 here is CASGDYSLYEQYF. The CDR3, as DNA: TGTGCCAGCGGTGATTACAGCCTCTACGAGCAGTACTTC.

The V gene is TRBV28, the J gene TRBJ2-7; a weak D match, TRBD1 (6 bases). V was shortened by 5 bases and J by 3 bases, with 14 bases between the two germline ends. The germline gives CDR1 MDHEN, CDR2 SYDVKM. This CDR3 contains 14 residues. CDR3: CASSPPGTNYEQYF. The CDR3 DNA follows: TGTGCCAGCAGTCCTCCCGGGACAAACTACGAGCAGTACTTC.

This clonotype was observed a few times. The chain uses TRBV7-2 and TRBJ2-1, with TRBD2 matching 8 bases. This CDR3 spans 15 amino acids. V was pared by 2 bases and J by 2 bases, with 2 bases of the junction left unmatched. In germline, CDR1 is SGHTA, CDR2 FQGNSA. CDR3: CASSLRRGAYNEQFF. DNA of the CDR3: TGTGCCAGCAGCTTACGGCGGGGGGCCTACAATGAGCAGTTCTTC.

This clonotype was found a few times. The chain uses TRBV29-1 and TRBJ2-5, with unresolved D. CDR3 length equals 13 residues. Germline-derived CDR1 and CDR2 are SQVTM and ANQGSEA. Trimming removed 4 bases at V and 3 bases at J, with 12 bases between. CDR3 in DNA: TGCAGCGTTGGAGGAGTTCAGAAAGAGACCCAGTACTTC. Amino acids: CSVGGVQKETQYF.

CDR3 residues: CASGWGYEQYF. The CDR3 nucleotides read TGTGCCAGCGGATGGGGGTACGAGCAGTACTTC. The rearrangement links TRBV7-2 to TRBJ2-7; D assignment may be TRBD1 or TRBD2 (5 bases each). With 8 bases removed from V and 4 bases from J, the gap between germline ends came to 9 bases. The CDR3 runs 11 residues. Germline values: CDR1 SGHTA, CDR2 FQGNSA.

The table lists this clonotype with many counts. The chain links TRBV6-5 to TRBJ2-7; possible D gene TRBD1, 6 bases. V was pared by 4 bases and J by 0 bases, with 10 bases between. The CDR3 spans 14 residues. Germline lookup yields CDR1 MNHEY and CDR2 SVGAGI. Written as DNA, the CDR3 is TGTGCCAGCAGTTTCACGACAGGCTCCTACGAGCAGTACTTC. This gives the protein CASSFTTGSYEQYF.

The chain combines TRBV14 with TRBJ2-5; no reliable D call. This CDR3 is built from 13 residues. V gave up 0 bases and J gave up 12 bases, with 14 bases separating them. From germline, CDR1 is SGHDN and CDR2 FVKESK. In DNA form, the CDR3 reads TGTGCCAGCAGCCAAGATTTGGCAACCCGGGAGTACTTC. It codes for CASSQDLATREYF. Full variable domain (missing parts from reference TRBV14 and TRBJ2-5): EAGVTQFPSHSVIEKGQTVTLRCDPISGHDNLYWYRRVMGKEIKFLLHFVKESKQDESGMPNNRFLAERTGGTYSTLKVQPAELEDSGVYFCASSQDLATREYFGPGTRLLVL.

The chain employs TRBV15 and TRBJ1-2; D remains ambiguous. The CDR3 runs 13 residues. V lost 4 bases to trimming and J lost 5 bases, with 11 bases between them. CDR1 and CDR2 from the germline V gene are LNHNV and YYDKDF (reference sequence). The CDR3 DNA follows: TGTGCCACCAGCAATGGGGAAGCTTATGGCTACACCTTC. Translating it yields CATSNGEAYGYTF.

This sequence joins TRBV7-2 and TRBJ2-1; weak D call: TRBD2 (6 bases). Germline V gene lookup returns CDR1 SGHTA and CDR2 FQGNSA. The CDR3 runs 16 residues. V was shortened by 2 bases and J by 2 bases, with 13 bases between the two germline ends. The CDR3 nucleotides are TGTGCCAGCAGCTTATTAGGGACTCCCACCTACAATGAGCAGTTCTTC. It codes for CASSLLGTPTYNEQFF.

The chain combines TRBV7-3 with TRBJ2-1, with 8 nucleotides matching TRBD1. V shed 4 bases and J 3 bases; nucleotides not matched to a gene: 5. The CDR3 spans 15 residues. Germline values: CDR1 SGHTA, CDR2 FQGTGA. The CDR3 loop reads CASSSQGAVYNEQFF. The CDR3 coding sequence is TGTGCCAGCAGCTCGCAGGGGGCGGTCTACAATGAGCAGTTCTTC.

The table lists this clonotype with a few counts. The rearrangement links TRBV20-1 to TRBJ2-7; D perhaps matches TRBD1 (5 bases). V lost 0 bases and J lost 3, with 15 bases in between. The CDR3 loop spans 15 amino acids. Germline V gene sequence: CDR1 DFQATT, CDR2 SNEGSKA (reference sequence). CDR3 DNA sequence: TGCAGTGCTAGAGATGTCAGGGTTGTTGACTACGAGCAGTACTTC. It specifies CSARDVRVVDYEQYF.

The rearrangement links TRBV2 to TRBJ1-1, with D tentatively TRBD1 (5 bases). CDR3 length equals 12 residues. The V gene lost 8 bases and the J gene lost 11 bases, with 18 bases spanning the gap. Germline assignment: CDR1 SNHLY and CDR2 FYNNEI. The CDR3 nucleotides read TGTGCCAGCGTCTTATGGGGCGAAGGGGCTTTCTTT. The encoded protein is CASVLWGEGAFF.

The rearrangement uses TRBV15 and TRBJ1-5; 11 bases fit TRBD1. Losses at the gene ends were 3 bases for V and 7 bases for J; bases not matched to a gene: 14. The length of the CDR3 is 18 residues. Germline V gene sequence: CDR1 LNHNV, CDR2 YYDKDF (reference sequence). The CDR3 DNA sequence: TGTGCCACCAGCAGCGCTATGGCGGACAGGGGGCCGGGACAGCCCCAGCATTTT. Encoded protein: CATSSAMADRGPGQPQHF. Looking up the rest from reference TRBV15 and TRBJ1-5 gives the full variable domain: DAMVIQNPRYQVTQFGKPVTLSCSQTLNHNVMYWYQQKSSQAPKLLFHYYDKDFNNEADTPDNFQSRRPNTSFCFLDIRSPGLGDTAMYLCATSSAMADRGPGQPQHFGDGTRLSIL.

V and J are TRBV20-1 and TRBJ1-1, with unresolved D. Trimming pared 1 base from V and 3 bases from J, leaving 12 bases between. CDR1 is DFQATT and CDR2 is SNEGSKA in the germline V gene (reference sequence). The CDR3 totals 14 residues. Here the CDR3 reads CSARAGQVDTEAFF. Here the CDR3 DNA reads TGCAGTGCTAGAGCCGGGCAGGTAGACACTGAAGCTTTCTTT.

The gene calls are TRBV20-1 and TRBJ1-6, with D perhaps TRBD1 (5 bases). Between the trimmed V and J ends, which lost 6 bases and 0 bases, there was a span of 12 bases. The CDR3 length is 15 residues. Germline CDR1 DFQATT, CDR2 SNEGSKA (reference sequence). CDR3 loop: CSAQEGSSYNSPLHF. The CDR3 DNA sequence: TGCAGTGCCCAGGAGGGGTCCTCCTATAATTCACCCCTCCACTTT.

This sequence joins TRBV20-1 and TRBJ1-1, with a tentative D call TRBD1 (6 bases). The germline V gene encodes CDR1 DFQATT and CDR2 SNEGSKA (reference sequence). Trimming took 6 bases from V and 5 from J, leaving 13 bases between them. This CDR3 spans 12 amino acids. The CDR3 region is CSATEGGTEAFF. CDR3 sequence (DNA): TGCAGTGCAACAGAAGGGGGAACTGAAGCTTTCTTT.

This clonotype came up a few times. The chain links TRBV20-1 to TRBJ1-1; TRBD1 might be the D (5 bases). Germline CDR1 reads DFQATT; CDR2 reads SNEGSKA (reference sequence). The CDR3 is made up of 14 amino acids. V lost 3 bases and J 3 bases, leaving 14 bases between the germline ends. The CDR3 region is CSARDAGDHTEAFF. DNA for the CDR3: TGCAGTGCTAGGGACGCGGGGGATCACACTGAAGCTTTCTTT.

The rearrangement uses TRBV7-9 and TRBJ2-5; D remains unclear. This CDR3 spans 19 amino acids. The ends were cut back, 5 bases at V and 2 bases at J, with 27 bases in the middle. CDR1 and CDR2 from the germline V gene are SEHNR and FQNEAQ (reference sequence). This chain's CDR3 is CASSPTLKLSVKKQETQYF. The CDR3 nucleotides are TGTGCCAGCAGCCCAACGTTAAAGCTCAGCGTTAAGAAGCAAGAGACCCAGTACTTC.

This clonotype has just a few counts. The chain is built from TRBV29-1 and TRBJ2-1; 8 bases line up with TRBD1. Looked up from germline, CDR1 is SQVTM and CDR2 is ANQGSEA. J was trimmed by 8 bases and V by 6 bases; bases with no gene match: 9. The CDR3 has 13 amino acids. As DNA, the CDR3 is TGCAGCGTCTCCAGGACAGGGTTGGATGAGCAGTTCTTC. Translated: CSVSRTGLDEQFF.

V usage is TRBV15 and J usage is TRBJ2-5; D possibly corresponds to TRBD2 (6 bases). The germline V gene has CDR1 LNHNV and CDR2 YYDKDF (reference sequence). V was cut by 6 bases and J by 5 bases, with 19 bases left in between. The CDR3 is made up of 15 amino acids. The CDR3 DNA follows: TGTGCCACCAGAGAGGGGAGGCCTCAATGGGAGACCCAGTACTTC. It encodes CATREGRPQWETQYF.

The rearrangement uses TRBV7-3 and TRBJ1-4; TRBD1 matches at 7 bases. CDR1 is SGHTA and CDR2 is FQGTGA in the germline V gene. This CDR3 is built from 16 residues. Germline trimming cut 5 bases from V and 0 bases from J; bases unmatched to any gene: 6. The CDR3 is CASSVGQAATNEKLFF. The CDR3 region has the DNA TGTGCCAGCAGCGTAGGACAGGCGGCAACTAATGAAAAACTGTTTTTT. Full variable domain (rest looked up from reference TRBV7-3 and TRBJ1-4): GAGVSQTPSNKVTEKGKYVELRCDPISGHTALYWYRQSLGQGPEFLIYFQGTGAADDSGLPNDRFFAVRPEGSVSTLKIQRTERGDSAVYLCASSVGQAATNEKLFFGSGTQLSVL.

The J gene is TRBJ2-3, the V gene TRBV7-6; 8 bases line up with TRBD1. The CDR3 consists of 18 residues. Per germline, CDR1 SGHVS and CDR2 FNYEAQ. Trimming at V came to 2 bases and at J to 1 base, leaving 11 bases not matched to a gene. In DNA, the CDR3 is TGTGCCAGCAGCTTACTCGGACAGGGTCGGAGCGGCACAGATACGCAGTATTTT. Its protein product is CASSLLGQGRSGTDTQYF.

This clonotype was picked up many times. The gene calls are TRBV4-1 and TRBJ2-7; no clear D. There are 16 residues in the CDR3. CDR1 and CDR2 from the germline V gene are MGHRA and YSYEKL. V was pared by 0 bases and J by 2 bases, with 14 bases between. The CDR3 region is CASSQDQSTVTYEQYF. Here the CDR3 DNA reads TGCGCCAGCAGCCAAGATCAGTCAACGGTAACCTACGAGCAGTACTTC.

The rearrangement joins TRBV24-1 to TRBJ2-1; D might be TRBD1 (6 bases). Germline V gene sequence: CDR1 KGHDR, CDR2 SFDVKD. Trimming removed 4 bases from V and 5 bases from J, with 11 bases in between. The CDR3 consists of 14 residues. In DNA, the CDR3 is TGTGCCACCAGTGAGGGGGCCGGGAACAATGAGCAGTTCTTC. This codes for CATSEGAGNNEQFF.